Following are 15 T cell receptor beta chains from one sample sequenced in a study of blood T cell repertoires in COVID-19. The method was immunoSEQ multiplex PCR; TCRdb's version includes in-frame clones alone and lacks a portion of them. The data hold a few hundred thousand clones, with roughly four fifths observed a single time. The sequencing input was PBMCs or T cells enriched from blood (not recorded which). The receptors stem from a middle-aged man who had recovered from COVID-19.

CDR3 DNA: TGTGCCTGGAGTGTTAGGGGATTTAGAAACACCATATATTTT. It translates to CAWSVRGFRNTIYF. This chain links TRBV30 with TRBJ1-3; maybe TRBD1 (5 bases). CDR3 length: 14 residues. CDR1 is GTSNPN and CDR2 is SVGIG in the germline V gene (reference sequence). Trimming took 0 bases from V and 5 from J, leaving 11 bases between them.

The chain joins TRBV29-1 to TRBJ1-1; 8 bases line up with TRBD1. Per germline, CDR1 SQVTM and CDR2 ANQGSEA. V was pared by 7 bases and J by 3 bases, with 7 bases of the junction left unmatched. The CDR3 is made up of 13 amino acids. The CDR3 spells CSGRRGRDTEAFF. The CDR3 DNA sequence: TGCAGCGGTCGCAGGGGGCGAGACACTGAAGCTTTCTTT.

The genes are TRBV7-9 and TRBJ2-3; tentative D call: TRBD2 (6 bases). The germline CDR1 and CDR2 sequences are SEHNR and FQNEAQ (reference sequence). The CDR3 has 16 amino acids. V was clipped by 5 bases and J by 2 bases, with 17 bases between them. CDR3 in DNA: TGTGCCAGCAGCCCGGGCGTTGGGCGGGACACAGATACGCAGTATTTT. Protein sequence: CASSPGVGRDTDTQYF.

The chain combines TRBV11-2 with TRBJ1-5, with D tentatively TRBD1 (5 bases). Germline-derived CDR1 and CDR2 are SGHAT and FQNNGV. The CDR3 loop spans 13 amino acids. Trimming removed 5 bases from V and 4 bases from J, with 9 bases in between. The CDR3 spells CASSEKGNQPQHF. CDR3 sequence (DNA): TGTGCCAGCAGCGAGAAGGGGAATCAGCCCCAGCATTTT.

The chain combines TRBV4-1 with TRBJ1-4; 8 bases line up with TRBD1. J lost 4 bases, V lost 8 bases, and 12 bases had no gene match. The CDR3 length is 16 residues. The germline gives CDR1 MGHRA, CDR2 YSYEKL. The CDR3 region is CASGPVTGGVNEKLFF. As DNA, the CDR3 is TGCGCCAGCGGACCGGTTACAGGGGGGGTTAATGAAAAACTGTTTTTT.

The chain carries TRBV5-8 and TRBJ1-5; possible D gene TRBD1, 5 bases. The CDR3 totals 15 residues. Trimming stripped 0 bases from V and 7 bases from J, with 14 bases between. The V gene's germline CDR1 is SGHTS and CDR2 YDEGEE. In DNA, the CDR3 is TGTGCCAGCAGCTTGGCAGGGCGGGAAGAACAGCCCCAGCATTTT. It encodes CASSLAGREEQPQHF.

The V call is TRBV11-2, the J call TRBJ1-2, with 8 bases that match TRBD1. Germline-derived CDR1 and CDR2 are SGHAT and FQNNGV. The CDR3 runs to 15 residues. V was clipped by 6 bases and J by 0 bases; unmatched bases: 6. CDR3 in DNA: TGTGCCAGCAGTTTCGGGACAGGCTCTAACTATGGCTACACCTTC. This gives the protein CASSFGTGSNYGYTF.

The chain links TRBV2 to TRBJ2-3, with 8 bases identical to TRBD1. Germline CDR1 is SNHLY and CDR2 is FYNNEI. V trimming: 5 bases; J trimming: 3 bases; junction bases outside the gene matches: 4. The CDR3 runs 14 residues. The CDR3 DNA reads TGTGCCAGCAGTCTCAGGGGGCTGACAGATACGCAGTATTTT. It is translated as CASSLRGLTDTQYF.

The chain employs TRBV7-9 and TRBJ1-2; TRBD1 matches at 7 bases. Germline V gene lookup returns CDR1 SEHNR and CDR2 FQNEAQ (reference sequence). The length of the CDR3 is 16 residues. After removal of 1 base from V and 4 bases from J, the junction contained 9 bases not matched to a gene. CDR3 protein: CASSLGVGGEGYGYTF. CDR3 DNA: TGTGCCAGCAGCTTAGGAGTAGGGGGCGAGGGCTATGGCTACACCTTC.

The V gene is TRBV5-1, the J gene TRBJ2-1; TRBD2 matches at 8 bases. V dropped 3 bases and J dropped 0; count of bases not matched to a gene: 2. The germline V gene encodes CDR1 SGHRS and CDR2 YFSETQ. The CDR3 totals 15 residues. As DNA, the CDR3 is TGCGCCAGCAGCTCCAGCGGGGGCTCCTACAATGAGCAGTTCTTC. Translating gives CASSSSGGSYNEQFF.

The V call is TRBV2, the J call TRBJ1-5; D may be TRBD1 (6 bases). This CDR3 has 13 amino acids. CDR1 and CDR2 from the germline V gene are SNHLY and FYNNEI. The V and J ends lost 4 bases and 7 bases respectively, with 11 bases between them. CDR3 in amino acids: CASSVKDSQPQHF. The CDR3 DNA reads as TGTGCCAGCAGTGTTAAGGACAGCCAGCCCCAGCATTTT.

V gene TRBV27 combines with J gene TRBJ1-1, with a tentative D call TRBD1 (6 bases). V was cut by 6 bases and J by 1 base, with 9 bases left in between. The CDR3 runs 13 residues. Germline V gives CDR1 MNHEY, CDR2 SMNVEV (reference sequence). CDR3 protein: CASRKTGNTEAFF. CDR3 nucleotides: TGTGCCAGCAGAAAGACAGGGAACACTGAAGCTTTCTTT.

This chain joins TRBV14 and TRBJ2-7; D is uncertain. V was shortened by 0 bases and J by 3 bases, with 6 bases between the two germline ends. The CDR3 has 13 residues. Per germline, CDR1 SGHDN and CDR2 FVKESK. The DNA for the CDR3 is TGTGCCAGCAGCCAAGATGTGAGCTACGAGCAGTACTTC. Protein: CASSQDVSYEQYF. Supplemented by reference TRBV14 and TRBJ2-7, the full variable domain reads EAGVTQFPSHSVIEKGQTVTLRCDPISGHDNLYWYRRVMGKEIKFLLHFVKESKQDESGMPNNRFLAERTGGTYSTLKVQPAELEDSGVYFCASSQDVSYEQYFGPGTRLTVT.

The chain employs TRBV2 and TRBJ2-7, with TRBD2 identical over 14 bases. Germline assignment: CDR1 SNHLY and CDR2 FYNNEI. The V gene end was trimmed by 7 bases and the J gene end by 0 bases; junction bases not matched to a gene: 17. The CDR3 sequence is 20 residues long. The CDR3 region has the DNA TGTGCCAGCAATGGAGAGCCGGGACTAGCGGGGGCCAAGAGCTCCTACGAGCAGTACTTC. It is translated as CASNGEPGLAGAKSSYEQYF.

CDR3 nucleotides: TGTGCCTCTAGCCACAAGATCGAGCAGTACTTC. This translates into CASSHKIEQYF. The V and J genes are TRBV30 and TRBJ2-7; D is perhaps TRBD2 (5 bases). This CDR3 spans 11 amino acids. The germline gives CDR1 GTSNPN, CDR2 SVGIG (reference sequence). V was cut by 7 bases and J by 6 bases, with 13 bases left in between.